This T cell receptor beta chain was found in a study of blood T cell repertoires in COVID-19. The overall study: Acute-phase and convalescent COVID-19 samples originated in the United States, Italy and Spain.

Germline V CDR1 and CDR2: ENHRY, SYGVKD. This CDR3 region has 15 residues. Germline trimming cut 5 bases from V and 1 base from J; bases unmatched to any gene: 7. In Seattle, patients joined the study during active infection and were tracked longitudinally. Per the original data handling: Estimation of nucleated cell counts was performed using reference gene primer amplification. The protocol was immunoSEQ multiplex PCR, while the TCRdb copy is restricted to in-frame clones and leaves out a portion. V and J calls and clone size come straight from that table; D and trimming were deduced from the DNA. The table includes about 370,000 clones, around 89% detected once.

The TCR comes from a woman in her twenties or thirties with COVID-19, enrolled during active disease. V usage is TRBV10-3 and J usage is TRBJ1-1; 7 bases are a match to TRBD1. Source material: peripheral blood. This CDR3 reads CAISTQGQPNTEAFF. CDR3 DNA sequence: TGTGCCATCAGTACACAGGGACAGCCGAACACTGAAGCTTTCTTT.